The 19 T cell receptor beta chains given below trace back to one sample, sequenced in a study of T cells in Graves' hyperthyroidism and ophthalmopathy. Amplification yielded TCR beta CDR3 regions, with RNA transcripts as the source. Using the HTBI primer set, a first-round RT-PCR was run on the TCR CDR3. In TCRdb, the multiplex PCR reads were re-called with MiXCR into one record per CDR3 protein. The sample includes hundreds of thousands of distinct CDR3 sequences, around 38% of them seen just once. Sequencing used blood. The origin of the receptors is a young man with Graves' hyperthyroidism.

The sample holds many counts of this clonotype. The chain uses TRBV20-1 and TRBJ1-2; 8 bases line up with TRBD1. This CDR3 comprises 14 residues. The germline gives CDR1 DFQATT, CDR2 SNEGSKA (reference sequence). V gave up 0 bases and J gave up 7 bases; unmatched junction bases: 7. The DNA for the CDR3 is TGCAGTGCTAGAGATCCTGCAGGGGGCTTTGGCTACACCTTC. Its translation is CSARDPAGGFGYTF.

This clonotype showed up many times. The chain couples TRBV12-3 or TRBV12-4 to TRBJ1-6, with 10 nucleotides matching TRBD1. This CDR3 has 13 residues. V shed 8 bases and J 5 bases; nucleotides not matched to a gene: 0. The CDR3 DNA reads as TGTGCCAGCGGACAGGGGGATAATTCACCCCTCCACTTT. Its protein product is CASGQGDNSPLHF.

To note about this clonotype: At one end, the junction sequence differs from germline, possibly due to a read error. The chain uses TRBV10-3 and TRBJ1-5; D might be TRBD1 (5 bases). CDR3 length equals 15 residues. Germline CDR1 ENHRY, CDR2 SYGVKD. Here the CDR3 reads CASSPPMGGGQPQHF. The CDR3 nucleotides read TGTGCCAGCAGTCCCCCCATGGGCGGGGGTCAGCCCCAGCATTTT.

This chain uses TRBV19 with TRBJ1-1, with D hard to call. The CDR3 loop spans 15 amino acids. The ends were cut back, 8 bases at V and 0 bases at J, with 16 bases in the middle. Germline CDR1 LNHDA, CDR2 SQIVND (reference sequence). The CDR3 reads CASGGTRPVNTEAFF. CDR3 coding DNA: TGTGCCAGTGGTGGCACGAGACCGGTGAACACTGAAGCTTTCTTT. Combining the CDR3 with reference TRBV19 and TRBJ1-1 gives the whole variable domain DGGITQSPKYLFRKEGQNVTLSCEQNLNHDAMYWYRQDPGQGLRLIYYSQIVNDFQKGDIAEGYSVSREKKESFPLTVTSAQKNPTAFYLCASGGTRPVNTEAFFGQGTRLTVV.

Concerning this clonotype: An end of the junction does not agree with germline; a read error may underlie this. The genes are TRBV6-6 and TRBJ1-1, with no clear D. CDR3 length: 14 residues. Germline V gene lookup returns CDR1 MNHNY and CDR2 SVGAGI (reference sequence). The CDR3 DNA follows: TGTGCCAGCAGGGTGAGCCGGGCCAACACTGAAGTTTTCTTT. It yields the protein CASRVSRANTEVFF.

Many counts were recorded for this clonotype. The V and J genes are TRBV7-8 and TRBJ1-1; no clear D gene. This CDR3 region has 14 residues. V gave up 1 base and J gave up 3 bases, with 9 bases separating them. The germline V gene has CDR1 SGHVS and CDR2 FQNEAQ. In nucleotides, the CDR3 is TGTGCCAGCAGCTTAGAGAGACTGTACACTGAAGCTTTCTTT. It is translated as CASSLERLYTEAFF. Variable domain in full (rest from reference TRBV7-8 and TRBJ1-1): GAGVSQSPRYKVAKRGQDVALRCDPISGHVSLFWYQQALGQGPEFLTYFQNEAQLDKSGLPSDRFFAERPEGSVSTLKIQRTQQEDSAVYLCASSLERLYTEAFFGQGTRLTVV.

Comment on this clonotype: A read error is likely, as this CDR3 ends without the conserved phenylalanine or tryptophan. The chain combines TRBV5-1 with TRBJ1-6; no firm D call. The V end lost 5 bases, the J end lost 6 bases, and 12 bases lay between the germline ends. CDR3 length: 14 residues. Germline V gives CDR1 SGHRS, CDR2 YFSETQ. The CDR3 nucleotides read TGCGCCAGCAGAAGCGGACCGTTTAATTCACCCCTCCACTCT. Translating it yields CASRSGPFNSPLHS.

This chain uses TRBV5-6 with TRBJ2-5, with unresolved D. This CDR3 comprises 15 residues. Trimming removed 4 bases at V and 1 base at J, with 14 bases between. The germline V gene encodes CDR1 SGHDT and CDR2 YYEEEE. CDR3 amino acids: CASSTQDGIQETQYF. CDR3 coding DNA: TGTGCCAGCAGCACCCAGGATGGGATCCAAGAGACCCAGTACTTC.

This clonotype was seen a few times. The chain joins TRBV5-6 to TRBJ2-5; D is perhaps TRBD1 or TRBD2 (6 bases each). Germline V gene lookup returns CDR1 SGHDT and CDR2 YYEEEE. V lost 4 bases, J lost 7 bases, and 14 bases lay in between. This CDR3 has 13 amino acids. DNA for the CDR3: TGTGCCAGCAGCCCCGGGGGCTCTGGGACCCAGTACTTC. This encodes CASSPGGSGTQYF.

This chain links TRBV19 with TRBJ2-5, with 11 bases fitting TRBD1. Germline V gene lookup returns CDR1 LNHDA and CDR2 SQIVND (reference sequence). This CDR3 has 13 amino acids. Trimming cost V 9 bases and J 10 bases; bases outside gene matches: 10. The chain's CDR3 is CASKPGQGGSQYF. CDR3 nucleotides: TGTGCCAGCAAGCCGGGACAGGGGGGAAGCCAGTACTTC.

J is TRBJ1-5 and V is TRBV7-8, with TRBD1 as a possible D gene (6 bases). Trimming stripped 5 bases from V and 5 bases from J, with 10 bases between. CDR1 SGHVS and CDR2 FQNEAQ come from the germline V gene. The CDR3 loop spans 13 amino acids. The DNA of the CDR3 is TGTGCCAGCAGCGACTACAGGGATCAGCCCCAGCATTTT. It specifies CASSDYRDQPQHF.

The rearrangement joins TRBV12-3 or TRBV12-4 to TRBJ1-2; no firm D call. The CDR3 sequence is 13 residues long. V was cut by 1 base and J by 3 bases, with 6 bases left in between. The CDR3 DNA reads as TGTGCCAGCAGTTTAGGCAGCTACTATGGCTACACCTTC. Residues: CASSLGSYYGYTF.

V gene TRBV4-1 combines with J gene TRBJ2-5; tentatively, D is TRBD2 (6 bases). Per the germline V gene, CDR1 is MGHRA and CDR2 is YSYEKL. This CDR3 has 13 residues. V lost 2 bases and J 3 bases, leaving 7 bases between the germline ends. Here the CDR3 reads CASSQSGEETQYF. The CDR3 nucleotides read TGCGCCAGCAGCCAATCGGGGGAAGAGACCCAGTACTTC.

This clonotype was counted only a few times. DNA for the CDR3: TGCAGTGCTAGAGATATCACAGGGCGACTTGAAGCTTTCTTT. Its translation is CSARDITGRLEAFF. The rearrangement links TRBV20-1 to TRBJ1-1, with a possible D match to TRBD1 (6 bases). V gave up 0 bases and J gave up 7 bases, with 15 bases separating them. CDR1 is DFQATT and CDR2 is SNEGSKA in the germline V gene (reference sequence). The CDR3 contains 14 residues.

This clonotype was recorded only once. A much larger clone lies one base from this, so it may be a read error. The chain carries TRBV29-1 and TRBJ1-1; 9 bases align to TRBD1. CDR3 length: 15 residues. CDR1 SQVTM and CDR2 ANQGSEA come from the germline V gene. The CDR3, as DNA: TGCAGCGTTGAACCAAGACAGGGGGACTACACTGAAGCTTCCTTT. Residues: CSVEPRQGDYTEASF.

The gene calls are TRBV7-3 and TRBJ1-5, with 8 bases lining up with TRBD1. Germline CDR1 SGHTA, CDR2 FQGTGA. This CDR3 region has 16 residues. After removal of 9 bases from V and 11 bases from J, the junction contained 21 bases not matched to a gene. The CDR3 protein is CASSGPGQVEGETQHF. The DNA of the CDR3 is TGTGCCAGTAGTGGCCCGGGACAGGTAGAAGGAGAGACCCAGCATTTT.

The table lists this clonotype with a few counts. The gene calls are TRBV29-1 and TRBJ1-1; D gene uncertain. This CDR3 region has 12 residues. Germline values: CDR1 SQVTM, CDR2 ANQGSEA. Trimming removed 7 bases at V and 5 bases at J, with 14 bases between. This CDR3 is CSGLGVGTEAFF. CDR3 nucleotide sequence: TGCAGCGGTCTCGGGGTAGGAACTGAAGCTTTCTTT.

This chain connects TRBV29-1 to TRBJ2-7; 7 nucleotides agree with TRBD1. Germline CDR1 reads SQVTM; CDR2 reads ANQGSEA. The CDR3 is 12 residues long. Losses at the gene ends were 8 bases for V and 5 bases for J; bases not matched to a gene: 9. The CDR3 loop is CSLGDRAHEQYF. Written as DNA, the CDR3 is TGCAGCTTGGGAGACAGGGCCCACGAGCAGTACTTC.

This clonotype was counted ten times or more. The genes are TRBV20-1 and TRBJ2-7; D unresolved. Germline V gene lookup returns CDR1 DFQATT and CDR2 SNEGSKA (reference sequence). V dropped 2 bases and J dropped 0 bases, with 14 bases sitting between them. The CDR3 is 15 residues long. The chain's CDR3 is CSARPGRQSSYEQYF. In DNA form, the CDR3 reads TGCAGTGCTAGACCGGGCCGTCAAAGCTCCTACGAGCAGTACTTC.